This TCR beta chain emerged from a study of PD-1 blockade in classical Hodgkin lymphoma. Of note for this clone: Its antigen is unknown.

The protocol was immunoSEQ multiplex PCR, while the TCRdb copy is restricted to in-frame clones and leaves out a portion. The sample contains over 70,000 clones, approximately 88% of which appear only once. Autologous stem cell transplantation was followed by relapse in every patient, and brentuximab vedotin exposure varied. Points from the study as a whole: Before treatment, TCR diversity in newly diagnosed patients was reportedly lower than in healthy donors.

The CDR3 loop spans 14 amino acids. J gave up 4 bases and V 5 bases, and 8 bases lay outside the gene matches. Germline V gene lookup returns CDR1 SEHNR and CDR2 FQNEAQ (reference sequence). This clonotype was obtained from a human donor with classical Hodgkin lymphoma. Specimen: peripheral blood mononuclear cells (PBMCs), collected at baseline. This chain connects TRBV7-9 to TRBJ2-7; 7 positions match TRBD1. CDR3 nucleotides: TGTGCCAGCAGCCCGGGACAGACGGTGTACGAGCAGTACTTC. It encodes CASSPGQTVYEQYF.